The 6 T cell receptor beta chains below come from one sample, sequenced in a study of metastatic and nonmetastatic thyroid tumors. TCRdb re-called clones via MiXCR from the PCR reads. The top ten hold roughly 22% of the sample, which has fewer than 40,000 clones, 35% to 45% seen once. Before thyroid surgery, none of the patients had received any treatment. The sample taken for sequencing was tumor tissue. These receptors originate from a female donor with papillary thyroid cancer or a benign thyroid nodule (not recorded which). Some clones in this sample may be carry-over from other donors' samples.

The CDR3 reads CSAGGMGGYTF. The CDR3 nucleotides read TGCAGTGCTGGGGGAATGGGGGGCTACACCTTC. The chain employs TRBV20-1 and TRBJ1-2, with D perhaps matching TRBD1 (5 bases). Germline CDR1 reads DFQATT; CDR2 reads SNEGSKA (reference sequence). CDR3 size: 11 residues. V lost 5 bases and J 8 bases, leaving 12 bases between the germline ends.

This clone was detected many times. This chain's CDR3 is CASSPPPTSDYQETQYF. CDR3 in DNA: TGTGCCAGCAGCCCCCCCCCGACTAGCGATTACCAAGAGACCCAGTACTTC. The V gene is TRBV3-1, the J gene TRBJ2-5; 8 positions match TRBD2. The germline CDR1 and CDR2 sequences are LGHDT and YNNKEL (reference sequence). The CDR3 extends over 17 amino acids. The trim removed 4 bases at V and 0 bases at J, leaving 10 bases unmatched.

This clone showed up just a few times. The chain links TRBV7-2 to TRBJ2-5; D not resolved. This CDR3 is 11 amino acids long. V lost 2 bases and J 6 bases, leaving 4 bases between the germline ends. Germline assignment: CDR1 SGHTA and CDR2 FQGNSA. The CDR3: CASSLFQTQYF. In DNA form, the CDR3 reads TGTGCCAGCAGCTTATTTCAGACCCAGTACTTC.

The table lists this clone with a few counts. The V and J genes are TRBV3-1 and TRBJ2-1; TRBD2 matches at 10 bases. CDR3 length: 15 amino acids. Trimming cost V 1 base and J 6 bases; bases outside gene matches: 3. Germline loops: CDR1 LGHDT, CDR2 YNNKEL (reference sequence). CDR3 coding DNA: TGTGCCAGCAGCCAAGTCAGCGGGGGGGCCAATGAGCAGTTCTTC. This translates into CASSQVSGGANEQFF.

The chain has TRBV6-2 or TRBV6-3 and TRBJ2-7, with D perhaps TRBD2 (6 bases). The CDR3 extends over 15 amino acids. Germline CDR1 reads MNHEY; CDR2 reads SVGEGT. The germline V and J ends were trimmed by 0 bases and 2 bases, with 11 bases remaining between them. The CDR3 bases are TGTGCCAGCAGTTACTCCTTTACTAGCCCCTACGAGCAGTACTTC. This gives the protein CASSYSFTSPYEQYF.

In its sample, this clone was seen a few times. The chain couples TRBV20-1 to TRBJ1-5; a possible D gene is TRBD1 (5 bases). This CDR3 is 13 amino acids long. V was cut by 6 bases and J by 0 bases, with 9 bases left in between. The V gene's germline CDR1 is DFQATT and CDR2 SNEGSKA (reference sequence). In nucleotides, the CDR3 is TGCAGTGCGTGGACACCTAGCAATCAGCCCCAGCATTTT. Translated, it gives CSAWTPSNQPQHF.